This TCR beta chain is drawn from a study of T cells after yellow fever vaccination. General observations from the study: Highly abundant clonotypes carried over from the bulk population could end up in FACS-sorted repertoires as contaminants. Overlap between CD4 and CD8 compartments was detected for a small share of clonotypes.

UMIs and a universal primer site were added when TCR cDNA was made by 5'RACE template switching. TCRdb re-called the 5' RACE reads through MiXCR, storing one row per CDR3 protein. The sample has 400,000 or so distinct CDR3 sequences; 6.2% are singletons. The table lists this clonotype with many counts. Antigen: not known. V dropped 2 bases and J dropped 5 bases, with 13 bases sitting between them. The germline V gene has CDR1 SGHTA and CDR2 FQGNSA. This CDR3 is 14 amino acids long. The sequencing here drew on PBMCs, taken 5 days after the yellow fever booster vaccination. V gene TRBV7-2 combines with J gene TRBJ2-7; the D gene is possibly TRBD2 (5 bases). This clonotype was sampled from a man aged 30-40 years who received the YFV17D yellow fever vaccine. CDR3 residues: CASSLTFWGDEQYF. CDR3 DNA: TGTGCCAGCAGCTTAACGTTTTGGGGAGACGAGCAGTACTTC.